This TCR beta chain is from a study of CD8+ T cells in alopecia areata (dated 2018 in TCRdb). Regarding the complete study: The treated patients, all with moderate-to-severe alopecia areata, were enrolled in an open-label pilot trial of oral tofacitinib given at 5 to 10 mg twice daily. To study T cell clonal expansion in alopecia areata, the researchers applied high-throughput TCRbeta sequencing to both the C3H/HeJ mouse model and human patients. Patients received tofacitinib for 6 to 18 months and were then followed off drug for 6 months to check for delayed response and recurrence. Tofacitinib-treated patients had biopsies at baseline and at 4 and 24 weeks of treatment, with a later scalp biopsy in several patients. Amplification of TCRbeta CDR3 regions was done by immunoSEQ multiplex PCR using 35 Vbeta forward primers and 13 Jbeta reverse primers. For the treated patients, the SALT score, which quantifies what percentage of scalp surface area is affected, served as the measure of disease severity. Scalp clonality was compared among normal scalp (n=4), patchy alopecia areata scalp (n=8), and alopecia totalis/universalis scalp (n=8). In humans, TCRbeta sequencing was performed on scalp tissue and on sorted CD4+ and CD8+ peripheral blood T cells from healthy controls and from patients with patchy or totalis/universalis alopecia areata. RNA came from the PAXgene miRNA kit for fixed scalp, the miRNeasy kit for PBMCs, and the RNeasy kit for mouse skin.

General conclusions and limits of the study: Unlike mouse skin, which is dominated by gammadelta T cells, normal human skin has resident alphabeta T cells that are also sequenced, and this complicates analysis of the scalp TCR repertoire. Higher clonality and more expanded CD8+ clones were observed in lesional scalp than in normal scalp, particularly in alopecia totalis/universalis, a finding suggestive of antigenic drive. Scalp clonality and the number of expanded CD8+ clones among the top 100 scalp clones were significantly decreased by tofacitinib. Many expanded lesional clones persisted in scalp and blood during tofacitinib treatment, which may partly explain relapse after stopping treatment. Because the treated cohort was small and had just a single nonresponder, larger studies are needed to establish links between baseline CD8+ expansion and response. TCR sequences shared between patients were less clear than in mice, possibly partly because of HLA diversity in the patient population.

Libraries came from the immunoSEQ multiplex PCR assay. To provide template for TCR sequencing, every sample had RNA extracted and reverse transcribed into cDNA. SuperScript III was used for first-strand cDNA synthesis, primed with a 2:1 mix of oligo-dT and random hexamers. A synthetic immune receptor repertoire was used to assess amplification bias, and residual bias was removed computationally. The paper's data handling went like this. Raw reads were preprocessed for error removal, and CDR3 was defined according to IMGT conventions as running from the conserved cysteine to phenylalanine. To get clonality, Shannon entropy was normalized by log2 of the number of productive unique TCRs and the result was subtracted from 1. Scalp TCRbeta sequences were cross-referenced with sorted blood CD4 and CD8 repertoires so that the CD4 or CD8 identity of scalp clones could be inferred. The table was pulled from immuneACCESS by TCRdb, which kept in-frame rearrangements only. Such tables lose some clones; where checked, under half of the loss comes from unresolved V genes, and the rest has no known cause. V and J calls and clone size come straight from that table; D and trimming were deduced from the DNA. The sample records about 64,000 clones, just over 45% of which are singletons. The top ten clonotypes cover over 20% of the sample.

This specimen's treatment or condition label, per the study, means: oral pan-JAK inhibitor, 5-10 mg twice daily. Lesional scalp punch biopsies and peripheral blood were obtained from alopecia areata patients. PBMCs were isolated by density centrifugation and stained for CD3, CD4 and CD8, after which CD4+ and CD8+ T cells were sorted on a FACSAria. CDR3 length: 13 amino acids, cysteine to phenylalanine. Just CDR3 DNA is preserved here, 39 bases in frame from base 1. V is pared back by 5 bases and J by 8 bases, with 18 bases lying between the germline termini. The germline V gene provides CDR1 SQVTM and CDR2 ANQGSEA. Regarding this clone: Its antigen specificity is not known. No per-base quality is available; no much larger clone lies one base away.

The clonotype was recovered from a human donor with alopecia areata. The chain employs TRBV29-1 and TRBJ1-2; possibly the D gene is TRBD1, per 6 matching bases. This sample comprised CD8+ T cells sorted from blood, obtained at approximately week 37, from a patient treated with tofacitinib. The CDR3 in this case is CSVRVSGGDGYTF. The nucleotide sequence reads TGCAGCGTTAGAGTTTCCGGGGGCGACGGCTACACCTTC.